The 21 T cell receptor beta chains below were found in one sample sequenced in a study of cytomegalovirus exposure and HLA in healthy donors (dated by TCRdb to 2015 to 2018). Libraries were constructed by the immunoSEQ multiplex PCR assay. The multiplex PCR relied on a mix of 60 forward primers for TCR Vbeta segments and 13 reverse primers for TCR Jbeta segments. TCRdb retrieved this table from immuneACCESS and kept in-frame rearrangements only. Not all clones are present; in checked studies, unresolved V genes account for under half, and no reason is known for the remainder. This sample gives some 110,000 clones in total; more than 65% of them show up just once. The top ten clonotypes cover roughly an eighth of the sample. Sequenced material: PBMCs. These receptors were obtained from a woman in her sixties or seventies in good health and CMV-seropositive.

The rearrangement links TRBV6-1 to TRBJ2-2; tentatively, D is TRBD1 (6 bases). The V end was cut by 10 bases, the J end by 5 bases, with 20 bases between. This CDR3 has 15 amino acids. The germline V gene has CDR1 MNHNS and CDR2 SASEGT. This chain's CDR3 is CAITPLPTGTGELFF. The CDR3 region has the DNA TGTGCCATTACCCCCCTCCCGACAGGAACCGGGGAGCTGTTTTTT.

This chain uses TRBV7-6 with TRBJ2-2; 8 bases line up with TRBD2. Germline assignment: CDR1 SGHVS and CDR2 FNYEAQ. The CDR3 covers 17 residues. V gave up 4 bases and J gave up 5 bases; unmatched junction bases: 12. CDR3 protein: CASSYYQGLAATGELFF. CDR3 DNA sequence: TGTGCCAGCAGCTACTACCAAGGACTAGCAGCAACCGGGGAGCTGTTTTTT.

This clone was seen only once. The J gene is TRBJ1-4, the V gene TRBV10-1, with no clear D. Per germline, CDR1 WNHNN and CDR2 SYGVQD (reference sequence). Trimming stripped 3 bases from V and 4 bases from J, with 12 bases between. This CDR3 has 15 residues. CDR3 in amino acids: CASSEAEQNNEKLFF. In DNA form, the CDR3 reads TGCGCCAGCAGTGAAGCAGAACAGAATAATGAAAAACTGTTTTTT.

The DNA for the CDR3 is TGTGCCAGCAGCCAGCTACTTGATCCTAGCACAGATACGCAGTATTTT. It yields the protein CASSQLLDPSTDTQYF. This sequence joins TRBV14 and TRBJ2-3; no reliable D call. The germline V and J ends were trimmed by 3 bases and 0 bases, with 13 bases remaining between them. Germline V gene data show CDR1 as SGHDN and CDR2 as FVKESK. The CDR3 totals 16 residues.

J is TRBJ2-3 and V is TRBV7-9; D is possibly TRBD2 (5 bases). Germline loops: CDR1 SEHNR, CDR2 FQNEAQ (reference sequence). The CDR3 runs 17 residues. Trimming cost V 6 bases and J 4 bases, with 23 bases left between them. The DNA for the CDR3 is TGTGCCAGCAGACACCCCCTGGGAGAGGGTGGGGCAGATACGCAGTATTTT. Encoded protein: CASRHPLGEGGADTQYF.

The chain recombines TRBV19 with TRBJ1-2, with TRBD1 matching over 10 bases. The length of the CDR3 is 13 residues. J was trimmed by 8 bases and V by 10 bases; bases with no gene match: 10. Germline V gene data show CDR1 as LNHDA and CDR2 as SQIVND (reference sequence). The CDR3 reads CATAPGQGLGYTF. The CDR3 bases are TGTGCCACCGCTCCGGGACAGGGGTTGGGCTACACCTTC.

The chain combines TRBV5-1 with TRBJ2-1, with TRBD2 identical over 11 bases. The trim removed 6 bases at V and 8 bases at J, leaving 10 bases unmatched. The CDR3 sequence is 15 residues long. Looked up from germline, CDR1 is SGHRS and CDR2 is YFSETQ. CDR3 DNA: TGCGCCAGCACCGATTTAGCGGGAGGGGTCTATGAGCAGTTCTTC. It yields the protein CASTDLAGGVYEQFF.

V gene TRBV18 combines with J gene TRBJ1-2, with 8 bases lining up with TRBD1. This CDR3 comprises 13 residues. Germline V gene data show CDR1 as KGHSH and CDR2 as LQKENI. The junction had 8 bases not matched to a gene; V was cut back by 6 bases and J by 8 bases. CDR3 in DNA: TGTGCCAGCTCCCCGGGACAGGAGATGGGCTACACCTTC. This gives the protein CASSPGQEMGYTF. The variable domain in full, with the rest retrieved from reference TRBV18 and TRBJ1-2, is NAGVMQNPRHLVRRRGQEARLRCSPMKGHSHVYWYRQLPEEGLKFMVYLQKENIIDESGMPKERFSAEFPKEGPSILRIQQVVRGDSAAYFCASSPGQEMGYTFGSGTRLTVV.

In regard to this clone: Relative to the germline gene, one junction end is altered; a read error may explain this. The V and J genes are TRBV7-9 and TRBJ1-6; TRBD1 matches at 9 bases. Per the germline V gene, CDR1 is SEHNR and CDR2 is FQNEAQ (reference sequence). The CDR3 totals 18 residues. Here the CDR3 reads CSSSLFQDRGSYNSPLHF. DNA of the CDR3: TGTTCCAGCAGCCTATTTCAGGACAGGGGCTCCTATAATTCACCCCTCCACTTT.

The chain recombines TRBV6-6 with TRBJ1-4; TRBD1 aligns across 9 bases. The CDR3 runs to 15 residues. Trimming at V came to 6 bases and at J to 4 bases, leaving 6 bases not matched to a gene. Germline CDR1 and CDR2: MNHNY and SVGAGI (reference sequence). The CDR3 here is CASRPQGAGNEKLFF. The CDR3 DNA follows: TGTGCCAGCAGACCACAGGGGGCGGGTAATGAAAAACTGTTTTTT.

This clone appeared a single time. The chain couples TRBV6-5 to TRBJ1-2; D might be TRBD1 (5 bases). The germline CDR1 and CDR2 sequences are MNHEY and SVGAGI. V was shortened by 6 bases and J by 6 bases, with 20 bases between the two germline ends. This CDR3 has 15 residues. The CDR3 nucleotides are TGTGCCAGCAGCCCGGGCCTCCCAATGACAGATGGCTACACCTTC. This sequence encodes CASSPGLPMTDGYTF.

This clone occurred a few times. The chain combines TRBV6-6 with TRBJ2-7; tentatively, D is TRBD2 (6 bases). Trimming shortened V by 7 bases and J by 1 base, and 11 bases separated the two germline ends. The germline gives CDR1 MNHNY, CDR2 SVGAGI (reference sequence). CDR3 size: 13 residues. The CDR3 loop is CASNPGDSYEQYF. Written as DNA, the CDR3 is TGTGCCAGCAACCCGGGAGATTCCTACGAGCAGTACTTC.

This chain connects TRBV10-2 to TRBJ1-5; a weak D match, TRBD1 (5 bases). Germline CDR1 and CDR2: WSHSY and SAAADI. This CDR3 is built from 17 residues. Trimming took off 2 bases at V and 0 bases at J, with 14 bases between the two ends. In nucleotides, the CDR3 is TGCGCCAGCAGTGAGAGGGGAAGACAGTATAGCAATCAGCCCCAGCATTTT. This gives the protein CASSERGRQYSNQPQHF.

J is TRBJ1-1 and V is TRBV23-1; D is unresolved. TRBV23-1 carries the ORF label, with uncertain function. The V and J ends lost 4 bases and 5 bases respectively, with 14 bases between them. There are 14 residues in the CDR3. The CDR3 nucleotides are TGCGCCAGCAGTCGGGCATTTCTGGATACTGAAGCTTTCTTT. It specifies CASSRAFLDTEAFF.

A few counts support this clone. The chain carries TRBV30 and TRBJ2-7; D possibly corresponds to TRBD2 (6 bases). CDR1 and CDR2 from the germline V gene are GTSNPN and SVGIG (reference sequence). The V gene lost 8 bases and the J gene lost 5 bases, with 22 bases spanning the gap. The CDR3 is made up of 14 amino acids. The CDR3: CAGTAGGSVNEQYF. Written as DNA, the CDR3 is TGTGCCGGCACCGCTGGGGGGAGCGTCAACGAGCAGTACTTC.

In nucleotides, the CDR3 is TGTGCCAGCAGCTTAACGGAGAGCAATCAGCCCCAGCATTTT. It encodes CASSLTESNQPQHF. The rearrangement links TRBV7-9 to TRBJ1-5, with D unresolved. Germline CDR1 reads SEHNR; CDR2 reads FQNEAQ (reference sequence). Deletions cut 2 bases from V and 1 base from J, with 6 bases between. The CDR3 length is 14 residues. Full variable domain (outside the CDR3, taken from reference TRBV7-9 and TRBJ1-5): DTGVSQNPRHKITKRGQNVTFRCDPISEHNRLYWYRQTLGQGPEFLTYFQNEAQLEKSRLLSDRFSAERPKGSFSTLEIQRTEQGDSAMYLCASSLTESNQPQHFGDGTRLSIL.

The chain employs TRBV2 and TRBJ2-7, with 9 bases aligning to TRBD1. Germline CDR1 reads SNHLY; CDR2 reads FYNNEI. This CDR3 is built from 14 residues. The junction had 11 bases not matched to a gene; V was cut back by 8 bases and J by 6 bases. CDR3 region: CASGTGGIAGEQYF. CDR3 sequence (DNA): TGTGCCAGCGGAACAGGGGGCATAGCCGGCGAGCAGTACTTC. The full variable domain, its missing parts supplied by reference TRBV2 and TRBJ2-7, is EPEVTQTPSHQVTQMGQEVILRCVPISNHLYFYWYRQILGQKVEFLVSFYNNEISEKSEIFDDQFSVERPDGSNFTLKIRSTKLEDSAMYFCASGTGGIAGEQYFGPGTRLTVT.

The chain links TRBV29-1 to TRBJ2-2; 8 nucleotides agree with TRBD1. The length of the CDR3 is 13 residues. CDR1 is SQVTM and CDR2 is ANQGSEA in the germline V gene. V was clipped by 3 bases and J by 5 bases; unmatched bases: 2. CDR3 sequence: CSVDDRGTGELFF. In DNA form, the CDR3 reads TGCAGCGTTGATGACAGGGGAACCGGGGAGCTGTTTTTT.

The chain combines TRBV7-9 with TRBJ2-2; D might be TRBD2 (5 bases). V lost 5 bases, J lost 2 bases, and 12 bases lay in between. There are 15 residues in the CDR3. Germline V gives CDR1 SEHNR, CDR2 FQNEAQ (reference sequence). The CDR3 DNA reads TGTGCCAGCAGCGAAGGCGGGTCTAACACCGGGGAGCTGTTTTTT. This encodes CASSEGGSNTGELFF.

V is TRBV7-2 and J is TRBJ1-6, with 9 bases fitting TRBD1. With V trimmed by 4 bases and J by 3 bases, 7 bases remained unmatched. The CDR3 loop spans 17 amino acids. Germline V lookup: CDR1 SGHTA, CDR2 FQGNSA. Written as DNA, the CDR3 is TGTGCCAGCAGCTACGGGGGACAGGGATACTATAATTCACCCCTCCACTTT. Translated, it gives CASSYGGQGYYNSPLHF.

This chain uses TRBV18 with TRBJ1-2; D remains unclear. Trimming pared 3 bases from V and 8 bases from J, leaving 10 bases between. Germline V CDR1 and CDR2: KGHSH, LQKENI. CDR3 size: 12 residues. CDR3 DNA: TGTGCCAGCTCACCTCGCGGGGTAGGCTACACCTTC. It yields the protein CASSPRGVGYTF. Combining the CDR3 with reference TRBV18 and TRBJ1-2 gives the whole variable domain NAGVMQNPRHLVRRRGQEARLRCSPMKGHSHVYWYRQLPEEGLKFMVYLQKENIIDESGMPKERFSAEFPKEGPSILRIQQVVRGDSAAYFCASSPRGVGYTFGSGTRLTVV.